One and the same sample provided the 19 T cell receptor beta chains below, sequenced in a study of blood T cells in healthy people across ages. The authors ran a second PCR of roughly 6 to 11 cycles using a sample-barcoded 5' primer and a J-beta primer mix. TCRdb ran MiXCR on the 5' RACE reads and lists one entry per CDR3 protein. The sample consists of 800,000 to 950,000 distinct CDR3 sequences, approximately 49% of them appearing once. Sample: blood. These receptors were collected from a man aged 25-40 years in good health.

This chain links TRBV27 with TRBJ2-6; 8 nucleotides match TRBD1. The CDR3 sequence is 16 residues long. V lost 6 bases and J lost 4; bases outside the gene matches: 8. Germline values: CDR1 MNHEY, CDR2 SMNVEV (reference sequence). This chain's CDR3 is CASRHNRGVGANVLTF. CDR3 in DNA: TGTGCCAGCAGACATAACAGGGGGGTCGGGGCCAACGTCCTGACTTTC.

The J gene is TRBJ2-1, the V gene TRBV20-1; perhaps D is TRBD1 or TRBD2 (5 bases each). Germline CDR1 and CDR2: DFQATT and SNEGSKA (reference sequence). This CDR3 contains 15 residues. V was trimmed by 6 bases and J by 6 bases, leaving 21 bases between them. CDR3 sequence: CSAHGASLVGNEQFF. The CDR3 DNA sequence: TGCAGTGCGCACGGGGCCTCCCTAGTAGGCAATGAGCAGTTCTTC.

This clonotype was found a few times. The chain carries TRBV2 and TRBJ2-1, with 7 positions matching TRBD1. CDR3 length: 17 residues. CDR1 and CDR2 from the germline V gene are SNHLY and FYNNEI. J lost 6 bases, V lost 0 bases, and 11 bases had no gene match. The CDR3 sequence: CASSEAMTGIRRNEQFF. The CDR3 DNA is TGTGCCAGCAGTGAAGCTATGACAGGGATCCGTCGCAATGAGCAGTTCTTC. The entire variable domain, with the rest obtained from reference TRBV2 and TRBJ2-1, is as follows: EPEVTQTPSHQVTQMGQEVILRCVPISNHLYFYWYRQILGQKVEFLVSFYNNEISEKSEIFDDQFSVERPDGSNFTLKIRSTKLEDSAMYFCASSEAMTGIRRNEQFFGPGTRLTVL.

The chain links TRBV5-1 to TRBJ2-2, with TRBD1 matching over 8 bases. This CDR3 is built from 16 residues. Germline loops: CDR1 SGHRS, CDR2 YFSETQ. After removal of 4 bases from V and 2 bases from J, the junction contained 7 bases not matched to a gene. The CDR3: CASSLTGGTNTGELFF. CDR3 in DNA: TGCGCCAGCAGCCTAACAGGGGGGACAAACACCGGGGAGCTGTTTTTT.

This clonotype was observed a few times. The chain employs TRBV10-3 and TRBJ2-3, with a possible D match to TRBD2 (6 bases). Trimming cost V 8 bases and J 0 bases, with 12 bases left between them. The length of the CDR3 is 14 residues. Germline V gene lookup returns CDR1 ENHRY and CDR2 SYGVKD. The CDR3 is CAIGGTGSTDTQYF. The CDR3, as DNA: TGTGCCATCGGCGGGACTGGGAGCACAGATACGCAGTATTTT.

The gene calls are TRBV7-9 and TRBJ1-4; D may be TRBD1 (6 bases). This CDR3 is built from 16 residues. V shed 4 bases and J shed 5 bases, with 17 bases lying between them. CDR1 is SEHNR and CDR2 is FQNEAQ in the germline V gene (reference sequence). CDR3 DNA sequence: TGTGCCAGCAGCTACTCTTACGGGACAAGGAATGAAAAACTGTTTTTT. Translation: CASSYSYGTRNEKLFF.

This chain uses TRBV29-1 with TRBJ1-1, with unresolved D. V lost 7 bases and J lost 4, with 10 bases in between. Germline V gene sequence: CDR1 SQVTM, CDR2 ANQGSEA. This CDR3 is 11 amino acids long. The CDR3 bases are TGCAGCGCCGAATGGGGCACTGAAGCTTTCTTT. It is translated as CSAEWGTEAFF.

This clonotype was seen a single time. V is TRBV12-3 or TRBV12-4 and J is TRBJ2-3; tentative D call: TRBD2 (7 bases). Trimming left V 7 bases short and J 6 bases short, with 20 bases between. The CDR3 loop spans 15 amino acids. The CDR3 region is CASTLSGGQLDTQYF. The DNA of the CDR3 is TGTGCCAGCACCCTATCCGGGGGGCAGTTGGATACGCAGTATTTT.

In this sample, this clonotype turned up a few times. The chain recombines TRBV5-5 with TRBJ2-7; D gene ambiguous. Germline CDR1 reads SGHKS; CDR2 reads YYEKEE (reference sequence). V was clipped by 1 base and J by 2 bases, with 10 bases between them. CDR3 length: 14 amino acids. CDR3 sequence: CASSLYDGPYEQYF. In DNA form, the CDR3 reads TGTGCCAGCAGCTTGTACGACGGGCCCTACGAGCAGTACTTC.

On this clonotype: One end of the junction is discordant with germline, which a read error may explain. The chain combines TRBV11-2 with TRBJ2-3; TRBD2 aligns across 11 bases. Per germline, CDR1 SGHAT and CDR2 FQNNGV. The CDR3 spans 18 residues. DNA for the CDR3: TGTGCCAGCGGCTTAGTCGTTGGGCTAGCGGGGGGTTCTGATACGCAGTATTTT. This gives the protein CASGLVVGLAGGSDTQYF.

This chain uses TRBV20-1 with TRBJ1-5; D is perhaps TRBD1 (6 bases). Trimming left V 0 bases short and J 0 bases short, with 12 bases between. The CDR3 spans 16 residues. Looked up from germline, CDR1 is DFQATT and CDR2 is SNEGSKA (reference sequence). This chain's CDR3 is CSARDQGRYSNQPQHF. The CDR3 coding sequence is TGCAGTGCTAGAGACCAGGGGCGTTATAGCAATCAGCCCCAGCATTTT.

This sequence joins TRBV9 and TRBJ2-5; TRBD1 aligns across 7 bases. This CDR3 has 15 residues. The V gene's germline CDR1 is SGDLS and CDR2 YYNGEE. V lost 4 bases and J lost 4; bases outside the gene matches: 10. The CDR3 loop is CASSTQGLEPETQYF. The CDR3 nucleotides are TGTGCCAGCAGCACACAGGGGCTCGAGCCAGAGACCCAGTACTTC.

On this clonotype: An end of the junction does not agree with germline; a read error may underlie this. This chain joins TRBV6-1 and TRBJ2-5; the D gene is possibly TRBD1 (6 bases). The CDR3 has 14 residues. Germline V gene sequence: CDR1 MNHNS, CDR2 SASEGT. The CDR3 here is CASREAWGRETQYF. The DNA for the CDR3 is TGTGCCAGCAGGGAAGCATGGGGGCGAGAGACCCAGTACTTC.

The chain joins TRBV4-1 to TRBJ1-1; D ambiguous. With 0 bases removed from V and 4 bases from J, the gap between germline ends came to 15 bases. This CDR3 comprises 16 residues. Per germline, CDR1 MGHRA and CDR2 YSYEKL. CDR3 DNA sequence: TGCGCCAGCAGCCAAGAAGGAGGAAGGCCCCCCACTGAAGCTTTCTTT. It encodes CASSQEGGRPPTEAFF.

The chain couples TRBV29-1 to TRBJ2-2; D unresolved. The CDR3 contains 13 residues. Germline V gene lookup returns CDR1 SQVTM and CDR2 ANQGSEA. Trimming left V 6 bases short and J 3 bases short, with 11 bases between. CDR3 amino acids: CSVQAVDTGELFF. The DNA for the CDR3 is TGCAGCGTCCAGGCTGTGGACACCGGGGAGCTGTTTTTT.

This clonotype appeared a few times. The chain joins TRBV29-1 to TRBJ2-1; D is uncertain. The CDR3 extends over 12 amino acids. Germline CDR1 is SQVTM and CDR2 is ANQGSEA. V was trimmed by 2 bases and J by 9 bases, leaving 11 bases between them. The CDR3 protein is CSVEKGAAEQFF. CDR3 in DNA: TGCAGCGTTGAAAAGGGCGCGGCTGAGCAGTTCTTC.

This clonotype was counted ten times or more. This chain uses TRBV4-1 with TRBJ2-3; 7 nucleotides match TRBD2. Looked up from germline, CDR1 is MGHRA and CDR2 is YSYEKL. The CDR3 is 17 residues long. V was clipped by 0 bases and J by 1 base; unmatched bases: 7. CDR3 coding DNA: TGCGCCAGCAGCCAAGATCGAGGTACTAGCGGCACAGATACGCAGTATTTT. It translates to CASSQDRGTSGTDTQYF.

This sequence joins TRBV5-6 and TRBJ2-5; tentative D call: TRBD2 (6 bases). Trimming cost V 10 bases and J 6 bases, with 22 bases left between them. Germline values: CDR1 SGHDT, CDR2 YYEEEE. The CDR3 is made up of 14 amino acids. For the CDR3, the DNA is TGTGCCGGCTTCCTGGCCGGGGGAATACAGACCCAGTACTTC. Translation gives CAGFLAGGIQTQYF.

The chain joins TRBV12-3 or TRBV12-4 to TRBJ2-2; D gene unclear. Between the trimmed V and J ends, which lost 6 bases and 4 bases, there was a span of 9 bases. This CDR3 spans 13 amino acids. The CDR3 reads CASSQNPTGELFF. Here the CDR3 DNA reads TGTGCCAGCAGCCAAAACCCCACCGGGGAGCTGTTTTTT.